The rows below give T cell receptor beta chains drawn from one sample of a study of blood T cell repertoires in COVID-19. TCRdb keeps only in-frame clones here, not all; method: immunoSEQ multiplex PCR. Of a few hundred thousand clones in the sample, 85% to 90% were seen once. Sequencing was done on a sample of peripheral blood. These receptor sequences come from a woman between 40 and 55 years old with acute or convalescent COVID-19. CDR3s include the opening cysteine and the closing phenylalanine or tryptophan. D genes are given only for firm matches. Rows give clone size only sometimes, using once, few, many, or a class for an expanded clone.

CDR3 protein	CDR3 DNA	clone size	D gene	V gene	J gene
CASSPGGLNTGELFF	TGCGCCAGCAGCCCCGGGGGACTGAACACCGGGGAGCTGTTTTTT	-	-	TRBV5-1	TRBJ2-2
CASSARDTSTEAFF	TGTGCCAGCAGTGCCCGGGACACATCCACTGAAGCTTTCTTT	-	-	TRBV6-4	TRBJ1-1
CASSFSLDEAFF	TGTGCCAGCAGCTTTAGCCTTGATGAAGCTTTCTTT	once	-	TRBV3-1/TRBV3-2	TRBJ1-1
CASSFSPTPGQATVGNSPLHF	TGCGCCAGCAGTTTTTCTCCCACTCCGGGACAGGCTACGGTCGGAAATTCACCCCTCCACTTT	-	TRBD1	TRBV5-1	TRBJ1-6
CASSPRVSGGTDTQYF	TGTGCCAGCAGCCCCCGGGTTAGCGGGGGCACAGATACGCAGTATTTT	once	TRBD2	TRBV9	TRBJ2-3
CASSSTGDTQYF	TGTGCCAGCAGCTCGACGGGTGATACGCAGTATTTT	-	-	TRBV11-2	TRBJ2-3
CAGPPAGAGDTGELFF	TGTGCCGGACCCCCGGCTGGGGCAGGGGACACCGGGGAGCTGTTTTTT	-	-	TRBV30	TRBJ2-2
CASSRIDRIANEKLFF	TGTGCCAGCAGCCGCATAGACAGGATTGCTAATGAAAAACTGTTTTTT	-	-	TRBV5-6	TRBJ1-4
CASSLTSTGGREAFF	TGCGCCAGCAGCTTGACCTCAACGGGGGGGCGCGAAGCTTTCTTT	-	-	TRBV5-1	TRBJ1-1
CASSYQTGANEKLFF	TGTGCCAGCAGCTATCAGACAGGGGCGAATGAAAAACTGTTTTTT	-	TRBD1	TRBV7-2	TRBJ1-4
CSAAGAGGYTF	TGCAGTGCTGCAGGGGCTGGTGGCTACACCTTC	-	-	TRBV20-1	TRBJ1-2
CATSDSNRDTLPYGYTF	TGTGCCACCAGTGATTCAAACCGGGACACTCTTCCCTATGGCTACACCTTC	-	-	TRBV24-1	TRBJ1-2
CASSLVQDYGYTF	TGCGCCAGCAGCTTGGTCCAGGACTATGGCTACACCTTC	-	-	TRBV5-1	TRBJ1-2
CASSQGTGVLVREAFF	TGTGCCAGCAGCCAAGGGACAGGGGTTCTCGTGAGGGAAGCTTTCTTT	-	TRBD1	TRBV14	TRBJ1-1
CASRGGDRSLYNSPLHF	TGTGCCAGCAGGGGAGGGGACAGGTCCCTATATAATTCACCCCTCCACTTT	-	TRBD1	TRBV2	TRBJ1-6
CASSQVSAGGRFATDTQYF	TGTGCCAGCAGCCAAGTCAGTGCGGGGGGGCGGTTTGCCACAGATACGCAGTATTTT	-	TRBD2	TRBV4-2	TRBJ2-3
CASSMTGRPSLYSNQPQHF	TGTGCCAGTAGTATGACAGGGCGCCCCTCCCTCTATAGCAATCAGCCCCAGCATTTT	-	TRBD1	TRBV19	TRBJ1-5
CAISEGGGNQPQHF	TGTGCCATCAGTGAGGGGGGCGGCAATCAGCCCCAGCATTTT	-	-	TRBV10-3	TRBJ1-5
CASSFNSNRVPNTEAFF	TGTGCCAGCAGTTTTAATTCCAACAGGGTTCCAAACACTGAAGCTTTCTTT	-	-	TRBV2	TRBJ1-1